This T cell receptor beta chain stems from a study of shared clonotypes between healthy human individuals. Germline-derived CDR1 and CDR2 are MDHEN and SYDVKM. J lost 1 base, V lost 5 bases, and 13 bases had no gene match. The CDR3 is 17 residues long. Naive CD8 cells comprised CD45RO-negative, CCR7-positively selected cells, excluding terminally differentiated effector memory CD45RA+ cells. Nashville, Tennessee was home to all donors, each a Caucasian adult. Clones were read by immunoSEQ multiplex PCR, and TCRdb kept only the in-frame ones, dropping some. The sample contains approximately 2,000,000 clones, 90% to 95% of which appear only once.

This chain connects TRBV28 to TRBJ2-5, with 7 bases that match TRBD2. The clonotype was recovered from a man younger than 35 in good health. Some clones in this sample may be carry-over from other donors' samples. Sequenced material: naive CD8+ T cells from PBMCs. The CDR3 nucleotides are TGTGCCAGCAGTCTTCGGGAGCTAGCGGCTGGCCAAGAGACCCAGTACTTC. Protein product: CASSLRELAAGQETQYF.